One sample yielded the 14 T cell receptor beta chains listed below, sequenced in a study of immune heterogeneity within non-small cell lung tumors. The TCR beta CDR3 region underwent multiplex PCR amplification with 32 V and 13 J primers. In TCRdb, the multiplex PCR reads were re-called with MiXCR into one record per CDR3 protein. The sample lists 15,000 to 20,000 distinct CDR3 sequences; about 30% were seen once. With around 0.6 ug used per sample, the template was genomic DNA from bulk tumor. Spaced far apart, several biopsies were taken from each primary tumor during surgery. Their non-small cell lung cancer was newly diagnosed and untreated, and the patients underwent curative surgery. Sequencing was performed on lung tumor tissue. The receptors were sampled from a man aged 40-55 years with non-small cell lung cancer.

This clonotype was detected once. The chain is built from TRBV20-1 and TRBJ2-3, with 13 bases identical to TRBD2. This CDR3 has 16 residues. The germline CDR1 and CDR2 sequences are DFQATT and SNEGSKA (reference sequence). Trimming removed 4 bases from V and 5 bases from J; junction bases left unmatched: 9. Written as DNA, the CDR3 is TGCAGTGCTACAGGACTAGCGGGAGAGGTAGGAGATACGCAGTATTTT. This gives the protein CSATGLAGEVGDTQYF.

This clonotype was seen a few times. This chain connects TRBV7-9 to TRBJ1-1; TRBD1 agrees at 9 bases. Germline V gene sequence: CDR1 SEHNR, CDR2 FQNEAQ (reference sequence). The CDR3 is 14 residues long. V was clipped by 5 bases and J by 4 bases; unmatched bases: 5. The CDR3: CASSPRQGVTEAFF. Written as DNA, the CDR3 is TGTGCCAGCAGCCCCAGACAGGGGGTCACTGAAGCTTTCTTT. Full variable domain (outside the CDR3, taken from reference TRBV7-9 and TRBJ1-1): DTGVSQNPRHKITKRGQNVTFRCDPISEHNRLYWYRQTLGQGPEFLTYFQNEAQLEKSRLLSDRFSAERPKGSFSTLEIQRTEQGDSAMYLCASSPRQGVTEAFFGQGTRLTVV.

Judged by abundance, this clonotype is medium-sized. The V gene is TRBV9, the J gene TRBJ1-2; a weak D match, TRBD1 (6 bases). The CDR3 loop spans 15 amino acids. Germline values: CDR1 SGDLS, CDR2 YYNGEE. V was clipped by 0 bases and J by 4 bases, with 13 bases between them. CDR3 DNA sequence: TGTGCCAGCAGCGTAGTGGGGGCTCCGGGCTATGGCTACACCTTC. Protein sequence: CASSVVGAPGYGYTF.

Relative to its sample, this clonotype is medium-sized (0.01 to 0.1%). The chain joins TRBV29-1 to TRBJ2-7, with D unclear. The V gene's germline CDR1 is SQVTM and CDR2 ANQGSEA. Trimming removed 3 bases at V and 5 bases at J, with 11 bases between. This CDR3 contains 12 residues. The CDR3 DNA follows: TGCAGCGTTGAGGTGGGGATCCACGAGCAGTACTTC. Protein product: CSVEVGIHEQYF.

Judged by abundance, this clonotype is medium-sized. The V call is TRBV28, the J call TRBJ2-7; 11 nucleotides agree with TRBD2. V lost 6 bases and J lost 3; bases outside the gene matches: 7. The V gene's germline CDR1 is MDHEN and CDR2 SYDVKM. This CDR3 contains 15 residues. The CDR3 protein is CASRLLAGDLYEQYF. The CDR3 DNA is TGTGCCAGCAGGCTACTAGCGGGAGACCTCTACGAGCAGTACTTC.

By share, this clonotype ranks as medium-sized. This sequence joins TRBV19 and TRBJ1-3; the match to TRBD1 covers 8 bases. CDR1 and CDR2 (germline): LNHDA, SQIVND (reference sequence). This CDR3 has 17 residues. V shed 5 bases, J shed 4 bases, and the junction held 13 bases outside the gene matches. The CDR3 here is CASSPISGTGRGNTIYF. DNA of the CDR3: TGTGCCAGTAGTCCGATCTCCGGGACAGGTCGAGGAAACACCATATATTTT.

Remarks on this clonotype: Mismatch with germline at one junction end may stem from a read error. The V call is TRBV20-1, the J call TRBJ2-7; 8 bases are a match to TRBD2. Germline CDR1 and CDR2: DFQATT and SNEGSKA (reference sequence). The CDR3 sequence is 15 residues long. CDR3 sequence: CSDSGASGHSYEQYF. Written as DNA, the CDR3 is TGCAGTGATTCCGGTGCTAGCGGGCACTCCTATGAGCAGTACTTC.

This clonotype is judged medium-sized. The rearrangement links TRBV20-1 to TRBJ1-2; TRBD1 matches at 7 bases. The trim removed 4 bases at V and 2 bases at J, leaving 4 bases unmatched. The CDR3 is made up of 13 amino acids. From germline, CDR1 is DFQATT and CDR2 SNEGSKA (reference sequence). CDR3 region: CSATGTANYGYTF. DNA of the CDR3: TGCAGTGCTACCGGGACAGCGAACTATGGCTACACCTTC.

By share, this clonotype counts as medium-sized (0.01 to 0.1%). V and J are TRBV10-3 and TRBJ2-7; no reliable D call. The CDR3 runs to 11 residues. Germline CDR1 is ENHRY and CDR2 is SYGVKD. V was clipped by 4 bases and J by 4 bases, with 5 bases between them. The DNA of the CDR3 is TGTGCCATCAGTGGGGGATACGAGCAGTACTTC. It yields the protein CAISGGYEQYF.

This clonotype was found a few times. The genes are TRBV27 and TRBJ2-1; TRBD2 agrees at 13 bases. CDR3 length: 15 residues. CDR1 MNHEY and CDR2 SMNVEV come from the germline V gene (reference sequence). The ends lost 4 bases at V and 8 bases at J; junction bases unmatched: 5. CDR3 bases: TGTGCCAGCAGTTACGGGACTAGCGGGATAGATGAGCAGTTCTTC. This gives the protein CASSYGTSGIDEQFF.

Points on this clonotype: This may be a read error: a much more frequent sequence differs by one nucleotide. The chain has TRBV5-4 and TRBJ2-3; unclear D gene. This CDR3 spans 15 amino acids. Germline values: CDR1 SGHNT, CDR2 YYREEE (reference sequence). The CDR3 bases are TGTGCCAGCAGCTTGGGGCTAGAAAGCACAGAGACGCAGTATTTT. Protein sequence: CASSLGLESTETQYF.

There are many counts of this clonotype. The chain links TRBV6-4 to TRBJ2-1, with D possibly matching TRBD1 (7 bases). Germline loops: CDR1 MRHNA, CDR2 SNTAGT. The V end lost 4 bases, the J end lost 8 bases, and 15 bases lay between the germline ends. CDR3 length: 14 residues. In DNA form, the CDR3 reads TGTGCCAGCAGTGCACTAGCTCAGGGGGATGAGCAGTTCTTC. Its translation is CASSALAQGDEQFF.

About this clonotype itself: A much bigger clone sits one base away, suggesting this may be a read error. This rearrangement joins TRBV19 to TRBJ1-2; 7 nucleotides align to TRBD1. CDR3 length: 15 amino acids. With V trimmed by 3 bases and J by 3 bases, 7 bases remained unmatched. Germline assignment: CDR1 LNHDA and CDR2 SQIVND (reference sequence). CDR3 DNA: TGTGCCAGTAGTATTTCCCCAGGGGGGGACTATGGCTACACCTTC. Translated: CASSISPGGDYGYTF. Full variable domain (outside the CDR3, taken from reference TRBV19 and TRBJ1-2): DGGITQSPKYLFRKEGQNVTLSCEQNLNHDAMYWYRQDPGQGLRLIYYSQIVNDFQKGDIAEGYSVSREKKESFPLTVTSAQKNPTAFYLCASSISPGGDYGYTFGSGTRLTVV.

Relative to its sample, this clonotype is medium-sized (0.01 to 0.1%). The V gene is TRBV5-1, the J gene TRBJ1-3; D is uncertain. Looked up from germline, CDR1 is SGHRS and CDR2 is YFSETQ. There are 15 residues in the CDR3. Trimming took off 0 bases at V and 0 bases at J, with 7 bases between the two ends. The CDR3, as DNA: TGCGCCAGCAGCTTGGACGGTTACTCTGGAAACACCATATATTTT. It is translated as CASSLDGYSGNTIYF. Combining the CDR3 with reference TRBV5-1 and TRBJ1-3 gives the whole variable domain KAGVTQTPRYLIKTRGQQVTLSCSPISGHRSVSWYQQTPGQGLQFLFEYFSETQRNKGNFPGRFSGRQFSNSRSEMNVSTLELGDSALYLCASSLDGYSGNTIYFGEGSWLTVV.